This TCR beta chain was found in a study of blood T cell repertoires in COVID-19. V trimming: 6 bases; J trimming: 1 base; junction bases outside the gene matches: 9. The CDR3 contains 16 residues. Germline lookup yields CDR1 SEHNR and CDR2 FQNEAQ (reference sequence). Profiled with immunoSEQ multiplex PCR; TCRdb holds only in-frame clones, not every one. The data contain 300,000 or so clones, roughly nine tenths of them singletons. The participants were between roughly 18 and 89 years old and came from some 23 US areas. The sample holds many counts of this clone. This sequence joins TRBV7-9 and TRBJ1-1, with 9 bases that match TRBD1. The sample consisted of PBMCs or T cells enriched from blood (not recorded which). This TCR was sampled from a woman in her thirties who had recovered from COVID-19. The CDR3 is CASSRTGAVKNTEAFF. The CDR3 DNA sequence: TGTGCCAGCAGTCGGACAGGGGCTGTTAAGAACACTGAAGCTTTCTTT.